Listed below are T cell receptor beta chains from one sample, sequenced in a study of blood T cell repertoires in COVID-19. Profiling relied on immunoSEQ multiplex PCR, and the TCRdb table lists in-frame clones only, not all of them. The sample yields 250,000 or so clones, over 70% seen once. Sequenced: PBMCs or T cells enriched from blood (not recorded which). The receptors were sampled from a young woman who had been exposed to COVID-19. Both conserved end residues are part of each CDR3. A D gene is named only where the DNA matches it firmly.

V gene	J gene	D gene	CDR3 DNA	CDR3 protein
TRBV12-3/TRBV12-4	TRBJ1-3	.	TGTGCCAGCCGGAGCCCCCCTCACACCATATATTTT	CASRSPPHTIYF
TRBV7-2	TRBJ2-7	.	TGTGCCAGCAGCTTAGAGCGTAGATCCTACGAGCAGTACTTC	CASSLERRSYEQYF
TRBV19	TRBJ2-3	TRBD2	TGTGCCAGTAGTATCGGGAGGGCCAGCACAGATACGCAGTATTTT	CASSIGRASTDTQYF
TRBV13	TRBJ2-2	TRBD2	TGTGCCAGCAGCTTAGGCCTAGCGGGAGGCCCCACCGGGGAGCTGTTTTTT	CASSLGLAGGPTGELFF
TRBV15	TRBJ2-2	.	TGTGCCACCAGCAGAGATGTAAGGACAGAAAGAACCGGGGAGCTGTTTTTT	CATSRDVRTERTGELFF
TRBV5-1	TRBJ1-2	TRBD1	TGCGCCAGCAAAACCGGACAGGGTATGGTGGGCTATGGCTACACCTTC	CASKTGQGMVGYGYTF
TRBV5-1	TRBJ2-7	TRBD2	TGCGCCAGCAGCAACTGGGAGGGCGCACCCTACGAGCAGTACTTC	CASSNWEGAPYEQYF
TRBV11-2	TRBJ1-4	TRBD1	TGTGCCAGCAGCCGAGGACAGGGAGGATACGAAAAACTGTTTTTT	CASSRGQGGYEKLFF
TRBV12-3/TRBV12-4	TRBJ1-1	.	TGTGCCAGCAGTTTCCGGGAGAACACTGAAGCTTTCTTT	CASSFRENTEAFF
TRBV9	TRBJ1-3	.	TGTGCCAGCAGCGGAGGGTCGGGAAACACCATATATTTT	CASSGGSGNTIYF
TRBV2	TRBJ1-6	.	TGTGCCAGCTCCGGAGCGAGCTCCTATAATTCACCCCTCCACTTT	CASSGASSYNSPLHF
TRBV3-1/TRBV3-2	TRBJ1-3	.	TGTGCCAGCAGCCTCTACCAGGGTTCTGGAAACACCATATATTTT	CASSLYQGSGNTIYF
TRBV28	TRBJ2-1	TRBD2	TGTGCCAGCATCCCGACTAGCGGGGCCTACAATGAGCAGTTCTTC	CASIPTSGAYNEQFF
TRBV5-4	TRBJ2-2	.	TGTGCCAGCAGCTTGGGGGTAGCTGGGAACACCGGGGAGCTGTTTTTT	CASSLGVAGNTGELFF
TRBV6-5	TRBJ2-7	TRBD1	TGTGCCAGCCGACCTACCGGGACAGGTGCCTACGAGCAGTACTTC	CASRPTGTGAYEQYF